Detailed here is one T cell receptor beta chain. These data come from a study of OX40 agonist ivuxolimab in advanced cancers. The CDR3 runs 16 residues. From germline, CDR1 is MDHEN and CDR2 SYDVKM. Trimming removed 5 bases from V and 4 bases from J; junction bases left unmatched: 12. The data were produced by immunoSEQ multiplex PCR, yet TCRdb's version contains in-frame clones alone and is incomplete. The sample lists 65,000 to 75,000 clones; roughly 81% were seen once. This receptor was taken from an adult with an advanced solid tumor such as melanoma, head and neck, liver or kidney cancer. This material consisted of CD4+ or CD8+ T cells sorted from blood, taken in a trial of the OX40 agonist ivuxolimab. V gene TRBV28 combines with J gene TRBJ2-5; 8 bases are shared with TRBD1. The CDR3 is CASSDQAGQGLETQYF. CDR3 coding DNA: TGTGCCAGCAGTGACCAAGCCGGACAGGGTTTAGAGACCCAGTACTTC.